A few counts support the clone carrying this T cell receptor beta chain. The target antigen is unknown. This CDR3 is also generated by other DNA sequences in the sample. The sample belongs to a study of beta chain features in type 1 diabetes. Whole-study findings and limits: Cells with high TCR expression could be over-represented by cDNA sequencing. Among patients with Type 1 diabetes, TCRB CDR3s were moderately but significantly shorter in every one of the four CD4+ subsets.

The CDR3 loop spans 15 amino acids. Germline CDR1 SGHAT, CDR2 FQNNGV. With V trimmed by 4 bases and J by 5 bases, 3 bases remained unmatched. Expressed TCRB transcripts were sequenced after all isolated RNA was converted to cDNA. Sequencing was performed with immunoSEQ multiplex PCR; in TCRdb, only in-frame clones are kept and a portion is missing. The sample consists of 300,000 or so clones, more than 13% of them appearing once. The clonotype was recovered from a man aged 30-40 years with type 1 diabetes. The sequencing sample was made of naive CD4+ T cells from blood. The chain recombines TRBV11-2 with TRBJ2-1, with 12 bases lining up with TRBD2. The CDR3 region has the DNA TGTGCCAGCAGCTCAAGGACTAGCGGGAACAATGAGCAGTTCTTC. This gives the protein CASSSRTSGNNEQFF. The full variable domain, its missing parts supplied by reference TRBV11-2 and TRBJ2-1, is EAGVAQSPRYKIIEKRQSVAFWCNPISGHATLYWYQQILGQGPKLLIQFQNNGVVDDSQLPKDRFSAERLKGVDSTLKIQPAKLEDSAVYLCASSSRTSGNNEQFFGPGTRLTVL.